This entry features one T cell receptor beta chain sequence. Its antigen is as yet unknown. This sample stems from a study of Ad26.COV2.S vaccination and SARS-CoV-2 variants. Study-wide results and limits: The TCR-based breadth and depth measures might underestimate overall T cell responses. The study found higher spike-specific TCR breadth in vaccine than placebo recipients.

Here immunoSEQ multiplex PCR was the method, and the copy in TCRdb shows in-frame clones only, minus some. The repertoire holds 180,000 or so clones, with 87% as singletons. Trimming removed 0 bases at V and 4 bases at J, with 15 bases between. The CDR3 has 16 residues. Germline V gene lookup returns CDR1 MNHEY and CDR2 SVGAGI. The input for sequencing was peripheral blood, taken after recovery from COVID-19. The genes are TRBV6-5 and TRBJ1-2; D not resolved. The origin of this receptor is a human donor who had recovered from COVID-19. The CDR3 DNA follows: TGTGCCAGCAGTTACTCGAAATGGGAATCTGCCTATGGCTACACCTTC. Its translation is CASSYSKWESAYGYTF.